One sample yielded the 32 T cell receptor beta chains listed below, sequenced in a study of human T cells and chemical hapten exposure. Time point reported: patch test 3, about 24 weeks after DPC sensitization. As for treatment: therapeutic diphenylcyclopropenone sensitization with weekly scalp DPC. TCRdb passed the RACE reads through MiXCR, listing each CDR3 protein once. The data contain roughly 100,000 distinct CDR3 sequences, nearly 35% of them seen just once; the ten biggest clones take up around 2.8%. Sequencing used whole blood, obtained in connection with sensitization to the hapten diphenylcyclopropenone (DPC). The receptor source for this set is a man aged 35 to 55 with alopecia areata. Some clones in this sample may be carry-over from other donors' samples.

The sample holds one count of this clonotype. The chain couples TRBV18 to TRBJ1-4, with 9 bases lining up with TRBD1. Unmatched junction bases numbered 6, after V lost 4 bases and J lost 6 bases. CDR1 KGHSH and CDR2 LQKENI come from the germline V gene. The length of the CDR3 is 15 residues. CDR3 sequence reads: CASSQRQGVDEKLFF. CDR3 coding DNA: TGTGCCAGCTCACAAAGACAGGGGGTCGATGAAAAACTGTTTTTT. Drawing the rest from reference TRBV18 and TRBJ1-4, the complete variable domain is NAGVMQNPRHLVRRRGQEARLRCSPMKGHSHVYWYRQLPEEGLKFMVYLQKENIIDESGMPKERFSAEFPKEGPSILRIQQVVRGDSAAYFCASSQRQGVDEKLFFGSGTQLSVL.

The J gene is TRBJ2-7, the V gene TRBV29-1; 7 bases match TRBD1. The CDR3 covers 11 residues. Germline CDR1 SQVTM, CDR2 ANQGSEA. V lost 6 bases and J lost 6; bases outside the gene matches: 5. The CDR3 is CSVRTGSEQYV. The CDR3 coding sequence is TGCAGCGTCCGGACAGGTAGCGAGCAGTACGTC.

V gene TRBV30 combines with J gene TRBJ1-5; D unclear. CDR3 length: 13 residues. Germline V lookup: CDR1 GTSNPN, CDR2 SVGIG (reference sequence). The V and J ends lost 1 base and 3 bases respectively, with 7 bases between them. CDR3 amino acids: CAWSGGFNQPQHF. The CDR3 DNA reads TGTGCCTGGAGTGGGGGTTTCAATCAGCCCCAGCATTTT. Variable domain in full (rest from reference TRBV30 and TRBJ1-5): SQTIHQWPATLVQPVGSPLSLECTVEGTSNPNLYWYRQAAGRGLQLLFYSVGIGQISSEVPQNLSASRPQDRQFILSSKKLLLSDSGFYLCAWSGGFNQPQHFGDGTRLSIL.

This clonotype has a handful of counts. The chain combines TRBV27 with TRBJ1-4, with a possible D match to TRBD1 (6 bases). Germline V gene sequence: CDR1 MNHEY, CDR2 SMNVEV (reference sequence). There are 14 residues in the CDR3. Trimming shortened V by 2 bases and J by 8 bases, and 12 bases separated the two germline ends. Here the CDR3 DNA reads TGTGCCAGCAGTTTACAGGGGTTAGGAGAAAAACTGTTTTTT. As protein: CASSLQGLGEKLFF. The full variable domain, rest sourced from reference TRBV27 and TRBJ1-4, is EAQVTQNPRYLITVTGKKLTVTCSQNMNHEYMSWYRQDPGLGLRQIYYSMNVEVTDKGDVPEGYKVSRKEKRNFPLILESPSPNQTSLYFCASSLQGLGEKLFFGSGTQLSVL.

The genes are TRBV27 and TRBJ1-6; no clear D. Trimming removed 3 bases from V and 7 bases from J, with 4 bases in between. CDR1 MNHEY and CDR2 SMNVEV come from the germline V gene (reference sequence). This CDR3 has 12 amino acids. CDR3 DNA: TGTGCCAGCAGTTTCGCCAATTCACCCCTCCACTTT. Protein product: CASSFANSPLHF.

The chain has TRBV29-1 and TRBJ2-1; TRBD2 matches at 10 bases. Looked up from germline, CDR1 is SQVTM and CDR2 is ANQGSEA. J gave up 8 bases and V 4 bases, and 5 bases lay outside the gene matches. The CDR3 length is 13 residues. As DNA, the CDR3 is TGCAGCGTTGTGTCTAGCGGGAGTCATGAGCAGTTCTTC. Encoded protein: CSVVSSGSHEQFF.

J is TRBJ2-3 and V is TRBV30; weak D call: TRBD1 (5 bases). The CDR3 consists of 12 residues. Trimming shortened V by 2 bases and J by 4 bases, and 7 bases separated the two germline ends. CDR1 is GTSNPN, CDR2 SVGIG, per germline (reference sequence). The CDR3 DNA sequence: TGTGCCTGGAGTCAGGGTGCAGATACGCAGTATTTT. It specifies CAWSQGADTQYF.

CDR3 protein: CASSGRGQGEKLFF. The CDR3 bases are TGTGCCAGCAGCGGCAGGGGGCAGGGGGAAAAACTGTTTTTT. The chain joins TRBV7-2 to TRBJ1-4; TRBD1 aligns across 8 bases. Losses at the gene ends were 5 bases for V and 8 bases for J; bases not matched to a gene: 7. This CDR3 comprises 14 residues. CDR1 SGHTA and CDR2 FQGNSA come from the germline V gene. The full variable domain, rest sourced from reference TRBV7-2 and TRBJ1-4, is GAGVSQSPSNKVTEKGKDVELRCDPISGHTALYWYRQSLGQGLEFLIYFQGNSAPDKSGLPSDRFSAERTGGSVSTLTIQRTQQEDSAVYLCASSGRGQGEKLFFGSGTQLSVL.

V and J are TRBV20-1 and TRBJ2-3; D possibly corresponds to TRBD1 (6 bases). Trimming took off 0 bases at V and 0 bases at J, with 10 bases between the two ends. The CDR3 has 15 amino acids. Germline V gene sequence: CDR1 DFQATT, CDR2 SNEGSKA (reference sequence). CDR3 loop: CSARDTGISTDTQYF. CDR3 coding DNA: TGCAGTGCTAGAGATACAGGGATTAGCACAGATACGCAGTATTTT.

The table lists this clonotype with a few counts. This chain uses TRBV24-1 with TRBJ1-1; weak D call: TRBD1 (5 bases). Deletions cut 2 bases from V and 0 bases from J, with 9 bases between. The germline gives CDR1 KGHDR, CDR2 SFDVKD. The CDR3 contains 15 residues. The CDR3 here is CATSDSGTLNTEAFF. DNA for the CDR3: TGTGCCACCAGTGATTCAGGGACGTTGAACACTGAAGCTTTCTTT.

The rearrangement uses TRBV6-2 or TRBV6-3 and TRBJ2-7; maybe TRBD2 (6 bases). The V end lost 7 bases, the J end lost 0 bases, and 13 bases lay between the germline ends. The germline CDR1 and CDR2 sequences are MNHEY and SVGEGT. This CDR3 has 14 residues. The CDR3 loop is CASTYDGSSYEQYV. The CDR3 DNA reads TGTGCCAGCACCTACGACGGGAGCTCCTACGAGCAGTACGTC.

V and J are TRBV4-1 and TRBJ1-5; 7 bases are a match to TRBD1. The germline V gene encodes CDR1 MGHRA and CDR2 YSYEKL. With 1 base clipped from V and 8 bases from J, the junction kept 8 bases outside the gene matches. This CDR3 has 15 amino acids. This CDR3 reads CASSQVETGLEPQHF. Written as DNA, the CDR3 is TGCGCCAGCAGCCAAGTCGAGACAGGGCTAGAGCCCCAGCATTTT.

This clonotype has a handful of counts. The rearrangement uses TRBV7-6 and TRBJ2-2, with 7 bases matching TRBD2. With V trimmed by 5 bases and J by 8 bases, 8 bases remained unmatched. Germline V gene data show CDR1 as SGHVS and CDR2 as FNYEAQ. The CDR3 loop spans 14 amino acids. Here the CDR3 DNA reads TGTGCCAGCAGCCCTAGCGGAGAGAAGGGGGAGCTGTTTTTT. Its translation is CASSPSGEKGELFF.

The rearrangement uses TRBV12-3 or TRBV12-4 and TRBJ1-2; D call uncertain. CDR3 length: 16 residues. V lost 5 bases, J lost 0 bases, and 16 bases lay in between. The CDR3 reads CASSTPDGLANYGYTF. The CDR3, as DNA: TGTGCCAGCAGTACCCCTGACGGGCTAGCTAACTATGGCTACACCTTC.

The chain joins TRBV2 to TRBJ2-7; no firm D call. V lost 8 bases to trimming and J lost 3 bases, with 8 bases between them. The germline gives CDR1 SNHLY, CDR2 FYNNEI. The CDR3 is 11 residues long. The CDR3 protein is CASLGYYEQYF. DNA of the CDR3: TGTGCCAGCCTGGGGTACTACGAGCAGTACTTC.

The rearrangement links TRBV3-1 to TRBJ1-1, with D possibly matching TRBD1 (5 bases). Germline-derived CDR1 and CDR2 are LGHDT and YNNKEL (reference sequence). Trimming removed 4 bases from V and 4 bases from J, with 16 bases in between. This CDR3 has 15 amino acids. CDR3 protein: CASSPRPVGGTEAFF. CDR3 sequence (DNA): TGTGCCAGCAGCCCCCGACCCGTTGGGGGCACTGAAGCTTTCTTT.

As concerns this clonotype: One end of the junction varies from germline; a read error may be responsible. J is TRBJ2-1 and V is TRBV4-2; no firm D call. This CDR3 has 15 residues. Germline V gene sequence: CDR1 LGHNA, CDR2 YNFKEQ. CDR3 DNA: TGTGCCAGCAGTCAAGTTGGCGGCAACTACAATGAGCAGTTCTTC. It encodes CASSQVGGNYNEQFF.

This clonotype was found a few times. J is TRBJ2-5 and V is TRBV21-1; no check of the table's D call, TRBD2, against the DNA was made. TRBV21-1 is described as a pseudogene. The CDR3 extends over 20 amino acids. CDR3 residues: CASSKGDTSGRAIIQETQYF. In DNA, the CDR3 is TGTGCCAGCAGCAAAGGCGACACTAGCGGGAGGGCGATTATCCAAGAGACCCAGTACTTC.

The chain links TRBV29-1 to TRBJ2-7; D not resolved. This CDR3 region has 16 residues. Between the trimmed V and J ends, which lost 7 bases and 2 bases, there was a span of 24 bases. Germline V gives CDR1 SQVTM, CDR2 ANQGSEA. CDR3 amino acids: CSASSGPQKWTYEQYV. As DNA, the CDR3 is TGCAGCGCTTCTTCCGGACCTCAGAAGTGGACCTACGAGCAGTACGTC.

This clonotype was seen only a few times. The J gene is TRBJ2-1, the V gene TRBV6-2 or TRBV6-3, with D possibly being TRBD2 (5 bases). With 0 bases removed from V and 6 bases from J, the gap between germline ends came to 9 bases. This CDR3 comprises 14 residues. Germline CDR1 MNHEY, CDR2 SVGEGT. CDR3 sequence: CASSYSYGINEQFF. Written as DNA, the CDR3 is TGTGCCAGCAGTTACTCGTACGGGATCAATGAGCAGTTCTTC.

This clonotype was counted between two and nine times. The chain carries TRBV28 and TRBJ1-4, with TRBD1 matching over 7 bases. The CDR3 runs 15 residues. V dropped 8 bases and J dropped 3; count of bases not matched to a gene: 9. Germline CDR1 reads MDHEN; CDR2 reads SYDVKM. The CDR3 loop reads CASSGATGPNEKLFF. As DNA, the CDR3 is TGTGCCAGCTCGGGGGCGACAGGGCCTAATGAAAAACTGTTTTTT.

V gene TRBV6-2 or TRBV6-3 combines with J gene TRBJ2-3; 8 bases line up with TRBD2. Looked up from germline, CDR1 is MNHEY and CDR2 is SVGEGT. CDR3 length equals 16 residues. J lost 3 bases, V lost 2 bases, and 7 bases had no gene match. For the CDR3, the DNA is TGTGCCAGCAGTTACGGGCCGGGAGGGTGGACAGATACGCAGTATTTT. Translation: CASSYGPGGWTDTQYF.

J is TRBJ1-2 and V is TRBV5-1; no firm D call. The V gene's germline CDR1 is SGHRS and CDR2 YFSETQ. The CDR3 is made up of 15 amino acids. Trimming cost V 2 bases and J 6 bases, with 17 bases left between them. The CDR3 DNA follows: TGCGCCAGCAGCTTCCGGACGGATAGGAGCGATGGCTACACCTTC. It encodes CASSFRTDRSDGYTF.

The genes are TRBV11-2 and TRBJ2-5, with 7 bases identical to TRBD1. CDR3 length: 16 residues. Germline loops: CDR1 SGHAT, CDR2 FQNNGV. Trimming took 1 base from V and 4 from J; bases not matched to a gene: 9. The CDR3 spells CASSLGALTGSETQYF. CDR3 DNA sequence: TGTGCCAGCAGCTTAGGCGCCCTGACAGGGTCAGAGACCCAGTACTTC.

This clonotype was counted only a few times. The chain couples TRBV21-1 to TRBJ2-7; TRBD2 is the table's D call, not checked against the DNA. TRBV21-1 is described as a pseudogene. The CDR3 has 18 residues. CDR3 amino acids: CASSKAIGLAGGTYEQYV. In DNA, the CDR3 is TGTGCCAGCAGCAAAGCAATAGGGCTAGCGGGAGGGACCTACGAGCAGTACGTC.

This chain's CDR3 is CASSSGDRDTQYF. The DNA of the CDR3 is TGCGCCAGCAGCTCTGGGGACCGGGATACGCAGTATTTT. The rearrangement links TRBV5-1 to TRBJ2-3; D is tentatively TRBD1 or TRBD2 (5 bases each). Looked up from germline, CDR1 is SGHRS and CDR2 is YFSETQ. Trimming stripped 3 bases from V and 6 bases from J, with 11 bases between. The CDR3 extends over 13 amino acids.

V usage is TRBV27 and J usage is TRBJ2-7, with D uncertain. The CDR3 runs to 14 residues. The germline V gene has CDR1 MNHEY and CDR2 SMNVEV (reference sequence). Between the trimmed V and J ends, which lost 3 bases and 4 bases, there was a span of 13 bases. This CDR3 is CASSFSGPPYEQYV. The CDR3 bases are TGTGCCAGCAGTTTCTCCGGACCGCCATACGAGCAGTACGTC.

The chain's CDR3 is CASSLREGTDTQYF. CDR3 nucleotides: TGTGCCAGCAGTTTACGAGAGGGCACAGATACGCAGTATTTT. The rearrangement links TRBV12-3 or TRBV12-4 to TRBJ2-3; no clear D gene. Deletions cut 2 bases from V and 1 base from J, with 7 bases between. The CDR3 has 14 residues.

The V gene is TRBV12-3 or TRBV12-4, the J gene TRBJ1-6; TRBD1 agrees at 8 bases. CDR3 length: 14 amino acids. V dropped 6 bases and J dropped 10; count of bases not matched to a gene: 8. The CDR3 nucleotides are TGTGCCAGCAGCCGAGGACAGGGCCGATCACCCCTCCACTTT. It yields the protein CASSRGQGRSPLHF.

This clonotype has more than one count but fewer than ten. This chain uses TRBV5-1 with TRBJ2-3, with 12 bases lining up with TRBD2. The CDR3 is 17 residues long. Trimming took 3 bases from V and 4 from J; bases not matched to a gene: 9. CDR1 is SGHRS, CDR2 YFSETQ, per germline. The DNA of the CDR3 is TGCGCCAGCAGCTCCCTCTTGACTAGCGGGAGCTCAGATACGCAGTATTTT. Protein: CASSSLLTSGSSDTQYF.

The rearrangement links TRBV20-1 to TRBJ2-7; D call uncertain. Germline CDR1 DFQATT, CDR2 SNEGSKA (reference sequence). The CDR3 totals 14 residues. V was shortened by 3 bases and J by 4 bases, with 16 bases between the two germline ends. The CDR3 is CSARTLKPEYEQYV. CDR3 nucleotide sequence: TGCAGTGCTAGGACGCTCAAACCGGAATACGAGCAGTACGTC.

The chain joins TRBV28 to TRBJ1-6, with D perhaps matching TRBD1 (5 bases). The V gene lost 7 bases and the J gene lost 3 bases, with 16 bases spanning the gap. The germline V gene encodes CDR1 MDHEN and CDR2 SYDVKM. The CDR3 is 16 amino acids. The CDR3 DNA reads TGTGCCAGCAATCTCTCGCACCAGGGCTATAATTCACCCCTCCACTTT. It yields the protein CASNLSHQGYNSPLHF.